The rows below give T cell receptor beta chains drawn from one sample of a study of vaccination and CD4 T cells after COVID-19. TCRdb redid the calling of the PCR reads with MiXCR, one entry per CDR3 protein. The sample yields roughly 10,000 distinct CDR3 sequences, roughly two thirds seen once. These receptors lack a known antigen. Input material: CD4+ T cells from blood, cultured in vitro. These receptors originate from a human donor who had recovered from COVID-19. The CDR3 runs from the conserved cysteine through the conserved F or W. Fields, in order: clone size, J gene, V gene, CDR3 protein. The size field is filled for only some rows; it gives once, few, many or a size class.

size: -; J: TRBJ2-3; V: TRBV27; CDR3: CASSFGGLAGDGTDTQYF
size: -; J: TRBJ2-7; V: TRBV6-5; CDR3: CASSYRRAYEQYF
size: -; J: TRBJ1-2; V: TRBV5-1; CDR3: CASSPLGDDYGYTF
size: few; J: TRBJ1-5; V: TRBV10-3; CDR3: CAISEVASNQPQHF
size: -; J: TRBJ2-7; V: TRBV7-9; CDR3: CASSPDGEGISYEQYF
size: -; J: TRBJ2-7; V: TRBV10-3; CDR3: CAISLTGFEQYF
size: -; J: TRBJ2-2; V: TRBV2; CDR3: CASSVERPTNTGELFF
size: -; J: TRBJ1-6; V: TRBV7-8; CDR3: CASSLTGMDSPLHF
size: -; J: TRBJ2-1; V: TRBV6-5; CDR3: CASSYSGGPYNEQFF
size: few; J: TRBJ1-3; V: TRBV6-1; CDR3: CASRVGGLENTIYF
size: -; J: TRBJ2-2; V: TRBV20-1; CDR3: CSARVALARGELFF
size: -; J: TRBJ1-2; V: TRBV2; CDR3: CASQAKMDYGYTF
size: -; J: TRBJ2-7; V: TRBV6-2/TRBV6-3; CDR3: CASSSRGNRPWPYEQYF
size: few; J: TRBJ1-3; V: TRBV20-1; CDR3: CSAKTGGSLVVGNTIYF
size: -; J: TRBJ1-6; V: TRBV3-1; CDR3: CASSTQGPPTIGPLHF
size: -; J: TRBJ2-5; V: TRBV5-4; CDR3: CASSTTSGGAGETQYF
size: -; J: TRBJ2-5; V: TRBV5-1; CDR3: CASSLFEGETQYF
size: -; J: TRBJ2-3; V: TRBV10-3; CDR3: CAISPTGDTDTQYF
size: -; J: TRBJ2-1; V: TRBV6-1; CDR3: CASSPAAFEQFF
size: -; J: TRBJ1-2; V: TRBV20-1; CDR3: CSAREEGYPGYTF
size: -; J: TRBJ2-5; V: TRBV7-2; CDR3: CASSLTSGQETQYF
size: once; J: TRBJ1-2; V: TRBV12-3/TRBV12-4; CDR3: CASSPISRSNYGYTF
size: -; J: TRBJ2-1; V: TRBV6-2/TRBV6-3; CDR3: CASSSGRYGSYNEQFF
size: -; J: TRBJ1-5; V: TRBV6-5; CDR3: CASSYRGQGGGNQPQHF
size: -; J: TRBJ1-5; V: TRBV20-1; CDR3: CSARPGGSNGDQPQHF
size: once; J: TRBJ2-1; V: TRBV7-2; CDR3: CASSLRVTGQGLNEQFF
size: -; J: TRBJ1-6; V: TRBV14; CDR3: CASSQRPWVGSPLHF
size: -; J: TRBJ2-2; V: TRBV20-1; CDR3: CSARSANTGELFF
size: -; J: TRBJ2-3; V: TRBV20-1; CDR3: CSARPGLVADTQYF
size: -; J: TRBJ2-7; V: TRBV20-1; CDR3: CSASLHSYEQYF
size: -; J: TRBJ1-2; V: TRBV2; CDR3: CASRGGLSNYGYTF
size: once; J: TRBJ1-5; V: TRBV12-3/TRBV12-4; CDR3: CASSSGQFQPQHF
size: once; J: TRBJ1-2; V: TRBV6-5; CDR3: CASSSQGNGYTF
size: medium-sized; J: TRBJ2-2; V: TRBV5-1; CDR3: CASSFRGANTGELFF
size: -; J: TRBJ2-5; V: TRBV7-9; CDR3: CASSRQGGETQYF
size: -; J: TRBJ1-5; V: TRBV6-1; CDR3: CASRDGGFGNQPQHF
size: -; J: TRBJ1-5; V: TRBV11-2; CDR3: CASSLSGSSNQPQHF
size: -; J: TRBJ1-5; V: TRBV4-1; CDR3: CASSQESARGRVSNQPQHF
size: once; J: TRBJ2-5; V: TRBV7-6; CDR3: CASSLAVTSGGGETQYF
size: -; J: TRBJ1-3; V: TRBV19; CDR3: CASSTYSGNTIYF
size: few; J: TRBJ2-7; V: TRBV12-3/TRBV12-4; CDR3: CASSFGAGGPPTYEQYF
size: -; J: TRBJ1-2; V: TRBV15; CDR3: CATSGDRGDGDYGYTF
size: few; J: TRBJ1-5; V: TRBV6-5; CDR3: CASSYDPGSNQPQHF
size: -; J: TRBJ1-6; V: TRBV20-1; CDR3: CSARDRQGGNSPLHF
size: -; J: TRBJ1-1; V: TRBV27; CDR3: CASSLLGGTRRRNTEAFF
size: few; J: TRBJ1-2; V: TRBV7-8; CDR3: CASSPAERANYGYTF
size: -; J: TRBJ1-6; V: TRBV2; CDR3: CAGSESLNSPLHF
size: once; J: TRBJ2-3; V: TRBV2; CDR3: CARSPRDTQYF
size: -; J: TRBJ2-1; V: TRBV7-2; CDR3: CASSLRLAGGPTYNEQFF
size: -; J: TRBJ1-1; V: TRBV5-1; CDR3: CASSDGQGRDTEAFF
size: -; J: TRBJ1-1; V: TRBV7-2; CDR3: CASSPRDRTDTEAFF
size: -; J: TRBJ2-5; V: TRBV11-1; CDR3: CATQLSAGIGETQYF
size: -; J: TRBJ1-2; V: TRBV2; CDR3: CASSLAQGGYGYTF
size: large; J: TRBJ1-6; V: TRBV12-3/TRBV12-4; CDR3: CASSGSGALSPLHF
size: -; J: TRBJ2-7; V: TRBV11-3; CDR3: CASSLGTGKADEQYF